A single sample gave rise to the 16 T cell receptor beta chains below, sequenced in a study of T cells after yellow fever vaccination. TCRdb processed the 5' RACE reads anew with MiXCR; each CDR3 protein has one entry. The sample lists approximately 61,000 distinct CDR3 sequences, approximately 6.5% occurring once. Here the sequenced sample was CD8+ T cells sorted from PBMCs, taken on the day of the first yellow fever vaccination. The receptors were gathered from a man aged 18 to 29 who received the YFV17D yellow fever vaccine.

This clonotype appeared a few times. V usage is TRBV12-3 or TRBV12-4 and J usage is TRBJ1-2; D is unclear. The CDR3 covers 12 residues. The V gene lost 6 bases and the J gene lost 8 bases, with 13 bases spanning the gap. In DNA form, the CDR3 reads TGTGCCAGCAGCCAGCCGGTGGGGGGCTACACCTTC. Protein sequence: CASSQPVGGYTF.

The chain employs TRBV4-1 and TRBJ1-1; 7 nucleotides align to TRBD1. The CDR3 has 15 residues. Per germline, CDR1 MGHRA and CDR2 YSYEKL. Trimming removed 4 bases from V and 0 bases from J; junction bases left unmatched: 5. In DNA form, the CDR3 reads TGCGCCAGCAGCCTACAGGGGCAGTTGAACACTGAAGCTTTCTTT. Its translation: CASSLQGQLNTEAFF.

This clonotype was found a few times. The chain carries TRBV13 and TRBJ2-1, with 8 bases fitting TRBD2. Per the germline V gene, CDR1 is PRHDT and CDR2 is FYEKMQ (reference sequence). CDR3 length: 15 residues. With 3 bases clipped from V and 5 bases from J, the junction kept 6 bases outside the gene matches. The CDR3 is CASSFRTSGNNEQFF. CDR3 sequence (DNA): TGTGCCAGCAGCTTTCGAACTAGCGGCAACAATGAGCAGTTCTTC.

The V and J genes are TRBV11-2 and TRBJ2-1; unclear D gene. The CDR3 consists of 12 residues. V was cut by 1 base and J by 10 bases, with 8 bases left in between. Germline V CDR1 and CDR2: SGHAT, FQNNGV. The CDR3 here is CASSLAQQEQFF. CDR3 bases: TGTGCCAGCAGCTTAGCCCAACAGGAGCAGTTCTTC.

The chain recombines TRBV12-5 with TRBJ2-1; 12 positions match TRBD1. The V gene end was trimmed by 5 bases and the J gene end by 9 bases; junction bases not matched to a gene: 11. CDR1 is LGHNT and CDR2 is FRNRAP in the germline V gene. The CDR3 has 16 amino acids. The CDR3 here is CASGRFWGQGASEQFF. The CDR3, as DNA: TGTGCTAGTGGTCGCTTCTGGGGACAGGGGGCAAGTGAGCAGTTCTTC.

In this sample, this clonotype turned up a few times. The chain combines TRBV5-4 with TRBJ1-2, with D hard to call. Trimming shortened V by 6 bases and J by 0 bases, and 12 bases separated the two germline ends. Germline lookup yields CDR1 SGHNT and CDR2 YYREEE (reference sequence). This CDR3 contains 14 residues. This CDR3 reads CASTAPYSNYGYTF. The CDR3 bases are TGTGCCAGCACCGCCCCTTACTCTAACTATGGCTACACCTTC. The variable domain in full, completed from reference TRBV5-4 and TRBJ1-2, reads ETGVTQSPTHLIKTRGQQVTLRCSSQSGHNTVSWYQQALGQGPQFIFQYYREEENGRGNFPPRFSGLQFPNYSSELNVNALELDDSALYLCASTAPYSNYGYTFGSGTRLTVV.

This rearrangement joins TRBV4-1 to TRBJ1-1; a possible D gene is TRBD1 (6 bases). Between the trimmed V and J ends, which lost 6 bases and 11 bases, there was a span of 13 bases. Germline loops: CDR1 MGHRA, CDR2 YSYEKL. CDR3 length: 11 amino acids. CDR3 sequence: CASRNGQFAFF. For the CDR3, the DNA is TGCGCCAGCAGGAATGGACAGTTCGCTTTCTTT.

The table lists this clonotype with many counts. The chain's CDR3 is CAISESSTGVGTDTQYF. The DNA for the CDR3 is TGTGCCATCAGTGAGTCAAGTACAGGGGTGGGGACAGATACGCAGTATTTT. This sequence joins TRBV10-3 and TRBJ2-3; 7 bases are a match to TRBD1. CDR1 is ENHRY, CDR2 SYGVKD, per germline. V gave up 0 bases and J gave up 3 bases; unmatched junction bases: 9. There are 17 residues in the CDR3.

This clonotype was seen at least ten times. The genes are TRBV4-1 and TRBJ1-4; possible D gene TRBD1, 6 bases. Germline loops: CDR1 MGHRA, CDR2 YSYEKL. With 4 bases removed from V and 6 bases from J, the gap between germline ends came to 24 bases. This CDR3 region has 18 residues. The CDR3 DNA follows: TGCGCCAGCAGCCTCTCAACTCCGCGACAGGCTAGGGATGAAAAACTGTTTTTT. Protein sequence: CASSLSTPRQARDEKLFF.

This clonotype was counted many times. The V and J genes are TRBV6-2 or TRBV6-3 and TRBJ1-1; D is ambiguous. This CDR3 spans 17 amino acids. With 0 bases removed from V and 0 bases from J, the gap between germline ends came to 14 bases. The germline gives CDR1 MNHEY, CDR2 SVGEGT. CDR3 amino acids: CASSYSTAPEMNTEAFF. The CDR3 DNA reads TGTGCCAGCAGTTACTCCACCGCTCCTGAGATGAACACTGAAGCTTTCTTT.

The chain carries TRBV6-2 or TRBV6-3 and TRBJ2-1; 8 bases fit TRBD2. The CDR3 totals 13 residues. V was clipped by 6 bases and J by 7 bases; unmatched bases: 5. The germline gives CDR1 MNHEY, CDR2 SVGEGT. The CDR3 sequence: CASSGGAENEQFF. CDR3 sequence (DNA): TGTGCCAGCAGCGGGGGGGCCGAAAATGAGCAGTTCTTC.

The chain is built from TRBV4-1 and TRBJ2-2; D is unresolved. The CDR3 covers 20 residues. V lost 3 bases and J lost 0, with 23 bases in between. Per the germline V gene, CDR1 is MGHRA and CDR2 is YSYEKL. The DNA for the CDR3 is TGCGCCAGCAGCCATCCACTGACCGCAACATGGGCGGCGAACACCGGGGAGCTGTTTTTT. Translated: CASSHPLTATWAANTGELFF.

In regard to this clonotype: At one boundary the junction diverges from the germline segment, which might be a read error. The chain joins TRBV30 to TRBJ2-3; 8 bases map to TRBD1. Germline V CDR1 and CDR2: GTSNPN, SVGIG (reference sequence). The CDR3 runs 15 residues. CDR3 loop: CAWSVQGVWTDTHYF. CDR3 nucleotides: TGTGCCTGGAGTGTACAGGGGGTTTGGACAGATACGCATTATTTT.

There are a few counts of this clonotype. The chain uses TRBV9 and TRBJ2-1; 7 bases agree with TRBD2. CDR1 is SGDLS, CDR2 YYNGEE, per germline. The length of the CDR3 is 14 residues. The junction had 2 bases not matched to a gene; V was cut back by 4 bases and J by 1 base. As DNA, the CDR3 is TGTGCCAGCAGCTGGGAGGGGTCCTACAATGAGCAGTTCTTC. Encoded protein: CASSWEGSYNEQFF.

This rearrangement joins TRBV7-9 to TRBJ1-1; tentatively, D is TRBD1 (5 bases). CDR1 is SEHNR, CDR2 FQNEAQ, per germline (reference sequence). The CDR3 has 12 residues. V lost 5 bases, J lost 5 bases, and 9 bases lay in between. The CDR3 loop is CASSRGGTEAFF. The DNA for the CDR3 is TGTGCCAGCAGCCGGGGGGGTACTGAAGCTTTCTTT.

Concerning this clonotype itself: A much larger clone lies a single base off, so this may be a read error. The J gene is TRBJ2-3, the V gene TRBV27, with a possible D match to TRBD2 (6 bases). Looked up from germline, CDR1 is MNHEY and CDR2 is SMNVEV (reference sequence). The CDR3 contains 14 residues. The CDR3 is CASSLWRGTDTRYF. CDR3 in DNA: TGTGCCAGCAGCCTTTGGAGGGGCACAGATACGCGGTATTTT.